This T cell receptor (beta chain) was captured in a study of beta chain features in type 1 diabetes. Every bit of the isolated RNA underwent reverse transcription, so sequencing read expressed TCRB transcripts. Profiled with immunoSEQ multiplex PCR; TCRdb holds only in-frame clones, not every one. The sample holds just over 600,000 clones, roughly 16% seen once. The ends were cut back, 7 bases at V and 5 bases at J, with 15 bases in the middle. The CDR3 runs 14 residues. Looked up from germline, CDR1 is LNHDA and CDR2 is SQIVND (reference sequence). The TCR was taken from a man aged 18-30 years in good health. The chain has TRBV19 and TRBJ2-1, with D perhaps matching TRBD2 (6 bases). The specimen sequenced was naive CD4+ T cells from blood. For the CDR3, the DNA is TGTGCCAGTAAGTCGGGGGACCTGCACAATGAGCAGTTCTTC. It is translated as CASKSGDLHNEQFF. Filled out from reference TRBV19 and TRBJ2-1, the complete variable domain reads DGGITQSPKYLFRKEGQNVTLSCEQNLNHDAMYWYRQDPGQGLRLIYYSQIVNDFQKGDIAEGYSVSREKKESFPLTVTSAQKNPTAFYLCASKSGDLHNEQFFGPGTRLTVL.